The 25 T cell receptor beta chains below come from one sample, sequenced in a study of cytomegalovirus exposure and HLA in healthy donors. PCR used 60 Vbeta primers and 13 Jbeta primers. Only in-frame clones appear in the TCRdb table, and some are missing; sequencing was by immunoSEQ multiplex PCR. The repertoire holds 100,000 to 150,000 clones, around 73% seen once, with roughly 10% in the top ten. The sequenced sample was PBMCs. The receptor set was obtained from a man aged 30 to 39 in good health and CMV-seropositive.

Here the CDR3 DNA reads TGTGCCACACAGGGGGCCCCCCCCGGGGAGCTGTTTTTT. Translating gives CATQGAPPGELFF. This sequence joins TRBV2 and TRBJ2-2; 9 bases align to TRBD1. J lost 6 bases, V lost 10 bases, and 6 bases had no gene match. The germline V gene encodes CDR1 SNHLY and CDR2 FYNNEI. CDR3 size: 13 residues.

The rearrangement links TRBV6-5 to TRBJ1-1; 8 nucleotides line up with TRBD1. Per germline, CDR1 MNHEY and CDR2 SVGAGI. CDR3 length equals 14 residues. V was clipped by 0 bases and J by 4 bases; unmatched bases: 1. CDR3 region: CASSYSDRVTEAFF. The CDR3 nucleotides read TGTGCCAGCAGTTACTCGGACAGGGTCACTGAAGCTTTCTTT.

The rearrangement joins TRBV4-3 to TRBJ2-1; 13 bases map to TRBD2. Germline CDR1 LGHNA, CDR2 YSLEER. With V trimmed by 2 bases and J by 8 bases, 18 bases remained unmatched. The CDR3 sequence is 20 residues long. CDR3 sequence: CASSQYSGLAGAPYTHEQFF. In nucleotides, the CDR3 is TGCGCCAGCAGCCAATACTCCGGACTAGCGGGAGCACCCTACACTCATGAGCAGTTCTTC.

This clone was observed once. The J gene is TRBJ2-7, the V gene TRBV27; 10 bases are shared with TRBD1. The CDR3 covers 15 residues. Per germline, CDR1 MNHEY and CDR2 SMNVEV (reference sequence). After removal of 2 bases from V and 0 bases from J, the junction contained 1 base not matched to a gene. The CDR3 DNA is TGTGCCAGCAGTTTAAGGGACAGGGGCTCCTACGAGCAGTACTTC. Translation: CASSLRDRGSYEQYF.

CDR3 loop: CASPIRPGEEKTQYF. CDR3 nucleotide sequence: TGTGCCAGCCCCATTCGTCCGGGGGAGGAGAAGACCCAGTACTTC. The chain carries TRBV25-1 and TRBJ2-5; perhaps TRBD2 as D (6 bases). The CDR3 has 15 amino acids. V gave up 8 bases and J gave up 6 bases, with 22 bases separating them. Germline CDR1 is MGHDK and CDR2 is SYGVNS.

This chain uses TRBV11-2 with TRBJ1-1; unclear D gene. The V gene's germline CDR1 is SGHAT and CDR2 FQNNGV. The CDR3 has 14 residues. The germline V and J ends were trimmed by 6 bases and 4 bases, with 15 bases remaining between them. CDR3: CASSWVDRGTEAFF. The CDR3 bases are TGTGCCAGCAGTTGGGTGGACCGGGGCACTGAAGCTTTCTTT.

This clone came up once. V and J are TRBV19 and TRBJ2-7; 10 bases map to TRBD1. The CDR3 loop spans 14 amino acids. Germline V CDR1 and CDR2: LNHDA, SQIVND (reference sequence). J was trimmed by 2 bases and V by 5 bases; bases with no gene match: 3. The CDR3 coding sequence is TGTGCCAGTAGTGACGGGACAGGGGCCTACGAGCAGTACTTC. It encodes CASSDGTGAYEQYF.

Written as DNA, the CDR3 is TGTGCCAGCAACCCTAGGGGTGCGACAGGGCTGGAGACCCAGTACTTC. It encodes CASNPRGATGLETQYF. The chain couples TRBV11-2 to TRBJ2-5; 7 bases line up with TRBD1. This CDR3 region has 16 residues. Germline values: CDR1 SGHAT, CDR2 FQNNGV. V lost 7 bases to trimming and J lost 5 bases; unmatched junction nucleotides: 16.

This clone occurred a few times. The V gene is TRBV7-6, the J gene TRBJ2-5, with TRBD2 matching over 10 bases. The DNA matches TRBJ2-7 better at its end, which makes the J call doubtful. The germline gives CDR1 SGHVS, CDR2 FNYEAQ. The CDR3 has 16 amino acids. Written as DNA, the CDR3 is TGTGCCAGCAGCTTAGCGATAGCGGGAGGTCTCTACGAGCAGTACTTC. Protein sequence: CASSLAIAGGLYEQYF.

The V and J genes are TRBV29-1 and TRBJ2-3; D gene unclear. In germline, CDR1 is SQVTM, CDR2 ANQGSEA. There are 14 residues in the CDR3. V gave up 3 bases and J gave up 2 bases, with 12 bases separating them. The CDR3 protein is CSVDRSGNTDTQYF. The DNA for the CDR3 is TGCAGCGTTGATCGGAGTGGAAACACAGATACGCAGTATTTT.

The chain employs TRBV4-2 and TRBJ1-3, with D hard to call. With 1 base removed from V and 1 base from J, the gap between germline ends came to 14 bases. Per germline, CDR1 LGHNA and CDR2 YNFKEQ. The CDR3 covers 17 residues. CDR3 sequence (DNA): TGTGCCAGCAGCCAAGTGCTCCTCGGAGGTTCTGGAAACACCATATATTTT. It specifies CASSQVLLGGSGNTIYF.

The DNA for the CDR3 is TGTGCCAGCAGCATAAGCGGGAGTCGGCACAATGAGCAGTTCTTC. Protein sequence: CASSISGSRHNEQFF. V and J are TRBV9 and TRBJ2-1; 8 positions match TRBD2. Germline-derived CDR1 and CDR2 are SGDLS and YYNGEE. V lost 4 bases to trimming and J lost 5 bases; unmatched junction nucleotides: 8. The CDR3 sequence is 15 residues long. The whole variable domain, filled in from reference TRBV9 and TRBJ2-1, reads DSGVTQTPKHLITATGQRVTLRCSPRSGDLSVYWYQQSLDQGLQFLIQYYNGEERAKGNILERFSAQQFPDLHSELNLSSLELGDSALYFCASSISGSRHNEQFFGPGTRLTVL.

A few counts support this clone. The CDR3 DNA reads as TGTGCCAGCGCCAATGGCAGGGAAGTCTACGAGCAGTACTTC. This encodes CASANGREVYEQYF. The rearrangement links TRBV6-5 to TRBJ2-7; tentative D call: TRBD1 (5 bases). The germline V and J ends were trimmed by 8 bases and 3 bases, with 17 bases remaining between them. This CDR3 contains 14 residues. Germline V gene lookup returns CDR1 MNHEY and CDR2 SVGAGI.

CDR3 in amino acids: CASSSVRLATYNEQFF. In DNA form, the CDR3 reads TGTGCCAGCAGCTCCGTGAGGCTAGCGACTTACAATGAGCAGTTCTTC. The chain recombines TRBV11-3 with TRBJ2-1; tentatively, D is TRBD2 (6 bases). Between the trimmed V and J ends, which lost 4 bases and 4 bases, there was a span of 17 bases. The germline V gene has CDR1 SGHNT and CDR2 YENEEA. This CDR3 comprises 16 residues.

The J gene is TRBJ1-2, the V gene TRBV9; TRBD1 aligns across 8 bases. The CDR3 contains 13 residues. V dropped 4 bases and J dropped 7; count of bases not matched to a gene: 6. The germline V gene has CDR1 SGDLS and CDR2 YYNGEE. CDR3 loop: CASSSRGHLGYTF. The CDR3 DNA follows: TGTGCCAGCAGCTCCAGGGGGCATCTTGGCTACACCTTC.

The rearrangement links TRBV30 to TRBJ1-5; D is possibly TRBD1 (5 bases). The CDR3 length is 14 residues. V lost 1 base and J lost 3, with 10 bases in between. Germline assignment: CDR1 GTSNPN and CDR2 SVGIG (reference sequence). CDR3 loop: CAWSGGVANQPQHF. The CDR3 nucleotides are TGTGCCTGGAGTGGGGGGGTTGCCAATCAGCCCCAGCATTTT. The variable domain in full, with the rest retrieved from reference TRBV30 and TRBJ1-5, is SQTIHQWPATLVQPVGSPLSLECTVEGTSNPNLYWYRQAAGRGLQLLFYSVGIGQISSEVPQNLSASRPQDRQFILSSKKLLLSDSGFYLCAWSGGVANQPQHFGDGTRLSIL.

Only a few counts were recorded for this clone. This sequence joins TRBV7-9 and TRBJ2-7; D is possibly TRBD2 (6 bases). The germline V and J ends were trimmed by 5 bases and 4 bases, with 12 bases remaining between them. This CDR3 contains 13 residues. CDR1 is SEHNR, CDR2 FQNEAQ, per germline (reference sequence). DNA of the CDR3: TGTGCCAGCAGCCCCCCAGGAGGGTACGAGCAGTACTTC. Translated: CASSPPGGYEQYF.

This sequence joins TRBV29-1 and TRBJ2-7; 8 positions agree with TRBD1. Germline lookup yields CDR1 SQVTM and CDR2 ANQGSEA. This CDR3 has 14 amino acids. V gave up 4 bases and J gave up 7 bases; unmatched junction bases: 12. CDR3 in amino acids: CSVAWAGGSKEQYF. Written as DNA, the CDR3 is TGCAGCGTTGCGTGGGCAGGGGGCTCTAAAGAGCAGTACTTC.

The rearrangement uses TRBV11-2 and TRBJ1-1; D unclear. The CDR3 has 12 amino acids. V was pared by 5 bases and J by 3 bases, with 7 bases between. Germline values: CDR1 SGHAT, CDR2 FQNNGV. This chain's CDR3 is CASSTEYTEAFF. The DNA for the CDR3 is TGTGCCAGCAGCACAGAGTACACTGAAGCTTTCTTT.

This clone came up a few times. The CDR3 here is CASSRSGGDGTDTQYF. The CDR3, as DNA: TGCGCCAGCAGCCGGTCAGGGGGCGATGGCACAGATACGCAGTATTTT. The chain has TRBV5-1 and TRBJ2-3, with 8 bases that match TRBD1. The germline gives CDR1 SGHRS, CDR2 YFSETQ. This CDR3 has 16 amino acids. The V segment lost 4 bases and the J segment 1 base; nucleotides outside the gene matches: 8. Drawing the rest from reference TRBV5-1 and TRBJ2-3, the complete variable domain is KAGVTQTPRYLIKTRGQQVTLSCSPISGHRSVSWYQQTPGQGLQFLFEYFSETQRNKGNFPGRFSGRQFSNSRSEMNVSTLELGDSALYLCASSRSGGDGTDTQYFGPGTRLTVL.

This chain joins TRBV14 and TRBJ1-5, with D hard to call. Germline-derived CDR1 and CDR2 are SGHDN and FVKESK. CDR3 length: 13 amino acids. V lost 1 base and J 4 bases, leaving 5 bases between the germline ends. The CDR3 region is CASSQGLNQPQHF. The CDR3 region has the DNA TGTGCCAGCAGCCAAGGGCTTAATCAGCCCCAGCATTTT. Based on the CDR3 plus reference TRBV14 and TRBJ1-5, the full variable domain is EAGVTQFPSHSVIEKGQTVTLRCDPISGHDNLYWYRRVMGKEIKFLLHFVKESKQDESGMPNNRFLAERTGGTYSTLKVQPAELEDSGVYFCASSQGLNQPQHFGDGTRLSIL.

The chain has TRBV28 and TRBJ2-3; 8 bases map to TRBD2. The V segment lost 10 bases and the J segment 3 bases; nucleotides outside the gene matches: 9. The CDR3 consists of 14 residues. Germline V gives CDR1 MDHEN, CDR2 SYDVKM. CDR3 sequence: CATTSGQGTDTQYF. The DNA of the CDR3 is TGTGCCACCACTAGCGGCCAGGGGACAGATACGCAGTATTTT.

CDR3 residues: CASSRPGTIYNEQFF. The CDR3 DNA is TGTGCCAGCAGCCGACCCGGGACAATCTACAATGAGCAGTTCTTC. This chain joins TRBV14 and TRBJ2-1, with a possible D match to TRBD1 (6 bases). The CDR3 is 15 residues long. Germline V gene sequence: CDR1 SGHDN, CDR2 FVKESK. V was clipped by 4 bases and J by 3 bases, with 13 bases between them. The whole variable domain, remainder taken from reference TRBV14 and TRBJ2-1, is EAGVTQFPSHSVIEKGQTVTLRCDPISGHDNLYWYRRVMGKEIKFLLHFVKESKQDESGMPNNRFLAERTGGTYSTLKVQPAELEDSGVYFCASSRPGTIYNEQFFGPGTRLTVL.

J is TRBJ2-3 and V is TRBV5-1, with D maybe TRBD1 (7 bases). The germline V and J ends were trimmed by 1 base and 1 base, with 19 bases remaining between them. This CDR3 is 18 amino acids long. Germline-derived CDR1 and CDR2 are SGHRS and YFSETQ. The CDR3 bases are TGCGCCAGCAGCTTGTCAGGGGGGCTAGTAAAGGGCACAGATACGCAGTATTTT. It encodes CASSLSGGLVKGTDTQYF.

The rearrangement joins TRBV7-9 to TRBJ2-7; D ambiguous. Germline CDR1 is SEHNR and CDR2 is FQNEAQ (reference sequence). Deletions cut 5 bases from V and 4 bases from J, with 6 bases between. This CDR3 contains 11 residues. CDR3 DNA sequence: TGTGCCAGCAGCAAAACATACGAGCAGTACTTC. Translation: CASSKTYEQYF. The complete variable domain, with remaining parts taken from reference TRBV7-9 and TRBJ2-7, reads DTGVSQNPRHKITKRGQNVTFRCDPISEHNRLYWYRQTLGQGPEFLTYFQNEAQLEKSRLLSDRFSAERPKGSFSTLEIQRTEQGDSAMYLCASSKTYEQYFGPGTRLTVT.